Shown below are 8 T cell receptor beta chains from a single sample sequenced in a study of Ad26.COV2.S vaccination and SARS-CoV-2 variants. Profiling relied on immunoSEQ multiplex PCR, and the TCRdb table lists in-frame clones only, not all of them. This table holds approximately 140,000 clones, 75% to 90% found once. Here the sequenced sample was peripheral blood, taken after recovery from COVID-19. The source of these receptors is a human donor who had recovered from COVID-19.

The V gene is TRBV28, the J gene TRBJ1-3, with unresolved D. This CDR3 contains 17 residues. CDR1 is MDHEN and CDR2 is SYDVKM in the germline V gene. V was trimmed by 5 bases and J by 0 bases, leaving 17 bases between them. This CDR3 reads CASSIGLGSYSGNTIYF. CDR3 in DNA: TGTGCCAGCAGTATTGGGCTTGGGTCGTACTCTGGAAACACCATATATTTT.

The V gene is TRBV10-2, the J gene TRBJ2-7; TRBD1 matches 8 bases. This CDR3 comprises 14 residues. CDR1 and CDR2 from the germline V gene are WSHSY and SAAADI. The V gene end was trimmed by 7 bases and the J gene end by 1 base; junction bases not matched to a gene: 6. As DNA, the CDR3 is TGCGCCAGCATCTTGGACAGGGTTTCCTACGAGCAGTACTTC. Protein sequence: CASILDRVSYEQYF.

The chain has TRBV3-1 (or the pseudogene TRBV3-2) and TRBJ1-2, with TRBD1 as a possible D gene (6 bases). With 1 base removed from V and 7 bases from J, the gap between germline ends came to 19 bases. Germline CDR1 is LGHDT and CDR2 is YNNKEL (reference sequence). The CDR3 runs to 16 residues. This CDR3 is CASSQGWGGSERGYTF. The CDR3 region has the DNA TGTGCCAGCAGCCAAGGATGGGGGGGCAGTGAACGTGGCTACACCTTC.

The chain joins TRBV9 to TRBJ2-7, with 7 bases fitting TRBD1. J gave up 3 bases and V 0 bases, and 6 bases lay outside the gene matches. The CDR3 length is 15 residues. Germline V gene lookup returns CDR1 SGDLS and CDR2 YYNGEE. The CDR3 is CASSVGGQAVYEQYF. The DNA for the CDR3 is TGTGCCAGCAGCGTAGGAGGACAGGCAGTCTACGAGCAGTACTTC. Combining the CDR3 with reference TRBV9 and TRBJ2-7 gives the whole variable domain DSGVTQTPKHLITATGQRVTLRCSPRSGDLSVYWYQQSLDQGLQFLIQYYNGEERAKGNILERFSAQQFPDLHSELNLSSLELGDSALYFCASSVGGQAVYEQYFGPGTRLTVT.

J is TRBJ1-2 and V is TRBV9; a possible D gene is TRBD1 (6 bases). This CDR3 contains 15 residues. V was pared by 0 bases and J by 4 bases, with 13 bases between. Per germline, CDR1 SGDLS and CDR2 YYNGEE. CDR3 residues: CASSVAGGPLYGYTF. The CDR3 DNA reads TGTGCCAGCAGCGTAGCCGGGGGCCCCCTCTATGGCTACACCTTC.

J is TRBJ1-2 and V is TRBV24-1; 11 bases map to TRBD1. Germline CDR1 KGHDR, CDR2 SFDVKD. J gave up 6 bases and V 3 bases, and 8 bases lay outside the gene matches. The CDR3 is made up of 16 amino acids. CDR3 loop: CATSDRRTGGNDGYTF. CDR3 nucleotide sequence: TGTGCCACCAGTGATCGAAGGACAGGGGGCAACGATGGCTACACCTTC.

The rearrangement links TRBV6-5 to TRBJ1-1; tentative D call: TRBD1 (5 bases). CDR3 length: 16 amino acids. CDR1 is MNHEY, CDR2 SVGAGI, per germline. The V gene lost 1 base and the J gene lost 1 base, with 13 bases spanning the gap. The CDR3 is CASSYFTGQGNTEAFF. As DNA, the CDR3 is TGTGCCAGCAGTTACTTCACAGGTCAAGGGAACACTGAAGCTTTCTTT.

There are a few counts of this clone. This sequence joins TRBV27 and TRBJ1-2; 8 bases match TRBD1. The germline CDR1 and CDR2 sequences are MNHEY and SMNVEV (reference sequence). The V gene end was trimmed by 5 bases and the J gene end by 8 bases; junction bases not matched to a gene: 7. The CDR3 extends over 13 amino acids. This CDR3 is CASSRDRMGGYTF. The CDR3 bases are TGTGCCAGCAGTCGGGACAGGATGGGGGGCTACACCTTC.